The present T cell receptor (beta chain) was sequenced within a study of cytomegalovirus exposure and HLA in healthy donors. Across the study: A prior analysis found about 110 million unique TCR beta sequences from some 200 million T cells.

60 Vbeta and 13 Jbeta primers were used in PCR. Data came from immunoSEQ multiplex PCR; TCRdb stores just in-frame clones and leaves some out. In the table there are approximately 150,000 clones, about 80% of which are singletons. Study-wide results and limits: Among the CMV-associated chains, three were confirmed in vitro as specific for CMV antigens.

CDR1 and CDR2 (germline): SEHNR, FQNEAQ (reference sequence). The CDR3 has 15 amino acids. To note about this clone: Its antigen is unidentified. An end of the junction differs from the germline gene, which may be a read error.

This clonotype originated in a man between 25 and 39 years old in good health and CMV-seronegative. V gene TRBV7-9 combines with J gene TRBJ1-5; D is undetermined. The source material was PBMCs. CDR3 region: CSSSGTDLSNQPQHF. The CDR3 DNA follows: TGTTCCAGCAGCGGCACGGACTTGAGCAATCAGCCCCAGCATTTT.